A single sample is the source of the 10 T cell receptor beta chains below, sequenced in a study of human T cells and chemical hapten exposure. Described time point: patch test 3, about 24 weeks after DPC sensitization. The treatment: therapeutic diphenylcyclopropenone sensitization with weekly scalp DPC. TCRdb re-called the RACE reads through MiXCR, storing one row per CDR3 protein. This table has 180,000 or so distinct CDR3 sequences, under 30% appearing once. The sequencing here drew on whole blood, taken in connection with sensitization to the hapten diphenylcyclopropenone (DPC). The receptors were gathered from a woman aged 40-49 years with alopecia areata. Some clones in this sample may be carry-over from other donors' samples.

The chain links TRBV6-5 to TRBJ2-3; D uncertain. CDR1 is MNHEY and CDR2 is SVGAGI in the germline V gene. Trimming pared 0 bases from V and 7 bases from J, leaving 11 bases between. The CDR3 sequence is 14 residues long. CDR3 nucleotides: TGTGCCAGCAGTTACTCGGCGCAGTGGAATACGCAGTATTTT. It codes for CASSYSAQWNTQYF.

The genes are TRBV12-3 or TRBV12-4 and TRBJ2-1; D not certain. With 8 bases removed from V and 0 bases from J, the gap between germline ends came to 11 bases. The CDR3 sequence is 14 residues long. This CDR3 is CASLTLSSYNEQFF. The CDR3 nucleotides read TGTGCCAGCCTAACCTTGAGCTCCTACAATGAGCAGTTCTTC.

The CDR3 bases are TGTGCCAGCAGTTACACCTCTACAGGGAACTATGGCTACACCTTC. Protein product: CASSYTSTGNYGYTF. The chain recombines TRBV6-5 with TRBJ1-2; D is possibly TRBD1 (6 bases). Germline CDR1 reads MNHEY; CDR2 reads SVGAGI. This CDR3 has 15 amino acids. Trimming cost V 2 bases and J 2 bases, with 12 bases left between them.

In its sample, this clonotype was seen a few times. The CDR3 sequence is CASSDATGGLSEQYF. Here the CDR3 DNA reads TGTGCCAGCAGTGACGCCACAGGGGGATTAAGCGAGCAGTACTTC. The V gene is TRBV2, the J gene TRBJ2-7; 8 bases are a match to TRBD1. The V and J ends lost 3 bases and 6 bases, in that order; junction bases with no gene match: 10. The CDR3 length is 15 residues. CDR1 is SNHLY and CDR2 is FYNNEI in the germline V gene.

The chain has TRBV6-6 and TRBJ2-7; the match to TRBD1 covers 10 bases. V was clipped by 4 bases and J by 1 base; unmatched bases: 4. This CDR3 has 15 residues. CDR1 is MNHNY, CDR2 SVGAGI, per germline (reference sequence). The CDR3 here is CASSFGQGVSYEQYF. For the CDR3, the DNA is TGTGCCAGCAGTTTCGGACAGGGGGTGTCCTACGAGCAGTACTTC.

The V gene is TRBV20-1, the J gene TRBJ2-1; 7 nucleotides align to TRBD2. With V trimmed by 1 base and J by 3 bases, 6 bases remained unmatched. The germline gives CDR1 DFQATT, CDR2 SNEGSKA (reference sequence). The CDR3 runs to 15 residues. For the CDR3, the DNA is TGCAGTGCTAGAGGTGGACGGGGGGACTACAATGAGCAGTTCTTC. Its protein product is CSARGGRGDYNEQFF.

The chain recombines TRBV28 with TRBJ1-4; 9 positions match TRBD1. V shed 1 base, J shed 8 bases, and the junction held 8 bases outside the gene matches. This CDR3 has 16 residues. The V gene's germline CDR1 is MDHEN and CDR2 SYDVKM. The chain's CDR3 is CASSLSPTGGNEKLFF. The CDR3 coding sequence is TGTGCCAGCAGTTTATCCCCGACAGGGGGAAACGAAAAACTGTTTTTT. The entire variable domain, with the rest obtained from reference TRBV28 and TRBJ1-4, is as follows: DVKVTQSSRYLVKRTGEKVFLECVQDMDHENMFWYRQDPGLGLRLIYFSYDVKMKEKGDIPEGYSVSREKKERFSLILESASTNQTSMYLCASSLSPTGGNEKLFFGSGTQLSVL.

The rearrangement links TRBV28 to TRBJ2-1, with 10 bases matching TRBD2. The V gene's germline CDR1 is MDHEN and CDR2 SYDVKM. J gave up 3 bases and V 1 base, and 18 bases lay outside the gene matches. This CDR3 region has 21 residues. CDR3 nucleotides: TGTGCCAGCAGTTTATCTCTATCTAGCGGGAGAAGGGCCGAGGGCTACAATGAGCAGTTCTTC. This translates into CASSLSLSSGRRAEGYNEQFF.

There are a few counts of this clonotype. This chain connects TRBV6-5 to TRBJ2-3; D is possibly TRBD2 (7 bases). Trimming left V 1 base short and J 0 bases short, with 11 bases between. The CDR3 is 16 amino acids. Germline CDR1 and CDR2: MNHEY and SVGAGI. The CDR3 DNA sequence: TGTGCCAGCAGTTACTGGGGGGGCGCTAGCACAGATACGCAGTATTTT. Amino acid sequence: CASSYWGGASTDTQYF.

The J gene is TRBJ2-1, the V gene TRBV28; no clear D. The V and J ends lost 5 bases and 4 bases respectively, with 18 bases between them. The length of the CDR3 is 16 residues. Germline lookup yields CDR1 MDHEN and CDR2 SYDVKM. The CDR3 loop reads CASSGEWQVGYNEQFF. The CDR3 region has the DNA TGTGCCAGCAGTGGCGAATGGCAGGTTGGATACAATGAGCAGTTCTTC.